Below, one T cell receptor (beta chain) is given with its context. This record belongs to a study of control samples from healthy donors and cancer patients. The CDR3 runs to 14 residues. Trimming stripped 0 bases from V and 4 bases from J, with 9 bases between. From germline, CDR1 is MNHEY and CDR2 SVGAGI. Method: immunoSEQ multiplex PCR; TCRdb's copy keeps in-frame clones and lacks some. The sample yields about 130,000 clones, 80% to 95% seen once. Sequencing was performed on blood. The receptor was isolated from a man aged 18 to 35 in good health. The rearrangement links TRBV6-5 to TRBJ1-1; a weak D match, TRBD1 (5 bases). The CDR3 DNA reads TGTGCCAGCAGTTACTCGGAAGGGGCCACTGAAGCTTTCTTT. Its protein product is CASSYSEGATEAFF.